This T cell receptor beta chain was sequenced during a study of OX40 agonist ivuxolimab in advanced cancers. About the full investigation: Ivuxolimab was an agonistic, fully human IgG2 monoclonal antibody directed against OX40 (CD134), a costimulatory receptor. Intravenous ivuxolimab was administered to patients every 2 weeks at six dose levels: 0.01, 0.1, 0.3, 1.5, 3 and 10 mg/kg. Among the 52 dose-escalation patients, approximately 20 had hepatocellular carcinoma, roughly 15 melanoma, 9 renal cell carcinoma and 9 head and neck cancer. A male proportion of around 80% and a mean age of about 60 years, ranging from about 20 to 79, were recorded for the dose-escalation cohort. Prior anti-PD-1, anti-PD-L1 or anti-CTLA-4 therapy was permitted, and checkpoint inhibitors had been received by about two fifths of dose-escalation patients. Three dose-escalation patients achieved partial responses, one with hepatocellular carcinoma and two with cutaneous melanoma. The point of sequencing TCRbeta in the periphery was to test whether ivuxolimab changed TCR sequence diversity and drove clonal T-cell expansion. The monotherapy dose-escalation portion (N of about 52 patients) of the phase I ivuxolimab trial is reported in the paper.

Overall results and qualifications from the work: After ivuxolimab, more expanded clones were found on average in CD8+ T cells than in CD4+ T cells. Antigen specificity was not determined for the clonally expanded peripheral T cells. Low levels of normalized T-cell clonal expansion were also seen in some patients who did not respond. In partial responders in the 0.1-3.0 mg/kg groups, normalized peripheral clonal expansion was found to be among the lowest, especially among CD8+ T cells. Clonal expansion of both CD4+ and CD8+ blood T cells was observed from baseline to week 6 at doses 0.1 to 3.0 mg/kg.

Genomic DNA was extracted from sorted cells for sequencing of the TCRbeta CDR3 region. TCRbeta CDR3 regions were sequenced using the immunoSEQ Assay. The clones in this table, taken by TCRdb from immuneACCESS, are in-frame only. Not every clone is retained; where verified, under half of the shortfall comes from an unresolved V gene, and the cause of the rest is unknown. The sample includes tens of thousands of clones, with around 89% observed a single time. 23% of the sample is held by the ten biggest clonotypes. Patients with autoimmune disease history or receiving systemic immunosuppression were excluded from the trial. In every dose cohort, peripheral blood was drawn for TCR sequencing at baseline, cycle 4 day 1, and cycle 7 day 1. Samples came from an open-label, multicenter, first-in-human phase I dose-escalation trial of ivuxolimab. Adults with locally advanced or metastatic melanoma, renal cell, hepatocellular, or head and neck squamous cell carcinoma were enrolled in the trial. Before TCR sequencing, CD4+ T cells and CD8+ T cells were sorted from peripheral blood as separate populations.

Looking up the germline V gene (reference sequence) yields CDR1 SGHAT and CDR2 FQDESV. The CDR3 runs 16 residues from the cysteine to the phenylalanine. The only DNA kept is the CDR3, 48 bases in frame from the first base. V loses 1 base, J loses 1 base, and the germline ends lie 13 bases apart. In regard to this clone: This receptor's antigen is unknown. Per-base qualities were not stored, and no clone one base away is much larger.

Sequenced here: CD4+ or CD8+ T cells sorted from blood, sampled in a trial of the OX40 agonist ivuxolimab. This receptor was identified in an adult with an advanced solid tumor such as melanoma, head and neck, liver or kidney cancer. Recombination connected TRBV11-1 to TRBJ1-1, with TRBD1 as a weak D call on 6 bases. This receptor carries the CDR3 CASSLDGGPRNTEAFF. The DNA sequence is TGTGCCAGCAGCTTAGATGGGGGCCCCAGGAACACTGAAGCTTTCTTT.